The 5 T cell receptor beta chains in this list originate from one sample, sequenced in a study of T cells in Graves' hyperthyroidism and ophthalmopathy. TCR beta CDR3 regions were amplified from RNA. The HTBI primer set served for first-round RT-PCR of the TCR CDR3. TCRdb fed the multiplex PCR reads into MiXCR, producing one record per CDR3 protein. The table includes approximately 480,000 distinct CDR3 sequences, under 25% detected once. Sample: blood. These TCRs come from a man between 18 and 35 years old with Graves' hyperthyroidism.

This clonotype was picked up many times. The chain recombines TRBV6-1 with TRBJ1-1; TRBD1 agrees at 8 bases. The germline CDR1 and CDR2 sequences are MNHNS and SASEGT. V shed 4 bases and J 8 bases; nucleotides not matched to a gene: 3. The CDR3 contains 12 residues. CDR3 protein: CASSGRDREAFF. The DNA for the CDR3 is TGTGCCAGCAGTGGCCGGGACAGGGAAGCTTTCTTT.

This clonotype was observed many times. The chain employs TRBV4-1 and TRBJ2-7; perhaps TRBD1 as D (6 bases). CDR1 and CDR2 from the germline V gene are MGHRA and YSYEKL. The CDR3 has 13 residues. Trimming shortened V by 3 bases and J by 3 bases, and 9 bases separated the two germline ends. CDR3 sequence: CASSHAQGYEQYF. The CDR3 DNA follows: TGCGCCAGCAGCCACGCACAGGGCTACGAGCAGTACTTC.

The sample holds many counts of this clonotype. This chain connects TRBV15 to TRBJ1-1; D not resolved. The CDR3 has 13 amino acids. Germline V gene sequence: CDR1 LNHNV, CDR2 YYDKDF (reference sequence). The V end lost 1 base, the J end lost 8 bases, and 11 bases lay between the germline ends. CDR3 sequence (DNA): TGTGCCACCAGCAGAGCCCTTGGGGTAGAAGCTTTCTTT. Translated: CATSRALGVEAFF.

In its sample, this clonotype was seen many times. The genes are TRBV12-3 or TRBV12-4 and TRBJ1-1; TRBD1 is a possible D gene (6 bases). The CDR3 is made up of 17 amino acids. Trimming pared 6 bases from V and 4 bases from J, leaving 24 bases between. This CDR3 is CASSPGPTGRLGTEAFF. CDR3 bases: TGTGCCAGCAGCCCTGGGCCGACAGGCAGGTTGGGCACTGAAGCTTTCTTT.

This clonotype was seen many times. CDR3 region: CATSRGGVETQYF. In DNA form, the CDR3 reads TGTGCCACCAGCAGGGGAGGAGTAGAGACCCAGTACTTC. This chain connects TRBV24-1 to TRBJ2-5, with D possibly called TRBD1 or TRBD2 (6 bases each). CDR1 and CDR2 (germline): KGHDR, SFDVKD. This CDR3 region has 13 residues. The V end was cut by 7 bases, the J end by 4 bases, with 12 bases between.